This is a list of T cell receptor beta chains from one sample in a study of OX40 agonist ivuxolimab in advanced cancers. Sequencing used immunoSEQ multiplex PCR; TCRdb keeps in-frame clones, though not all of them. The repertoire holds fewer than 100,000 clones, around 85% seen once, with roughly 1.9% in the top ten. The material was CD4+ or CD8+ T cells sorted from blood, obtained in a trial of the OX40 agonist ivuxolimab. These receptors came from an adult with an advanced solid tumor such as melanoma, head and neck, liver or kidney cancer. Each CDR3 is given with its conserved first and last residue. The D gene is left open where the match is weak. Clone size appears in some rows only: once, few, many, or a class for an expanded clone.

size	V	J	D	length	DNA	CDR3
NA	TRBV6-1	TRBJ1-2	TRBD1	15	TGTGCCAGCAAGCGGGACAGGGAACCTAACTATGGCTACACCTTC	CASKRDREPNYGYTF
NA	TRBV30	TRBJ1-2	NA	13	TGTGCCTGGAGTAGTCTGCTAAACTATGGCTACACCTTC	CAWSSLLNYGYTF
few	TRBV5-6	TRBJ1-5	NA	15	TGTGCCAGCAGCTTGGGGCCAGTTAGCAATCAGCCCCAGCATTTT	CASSLGPVSNQPQHF
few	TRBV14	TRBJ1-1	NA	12	TGTGCCAGCAGCCGAGTGAACACTGAAGCTTTCTTT	CASSRVNTEAFF
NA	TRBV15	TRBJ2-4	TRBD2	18	TGTGCCACCAGCACGGGGACTAGTCTAGCCCTAGCCAAAAACATTCAGTACTTC	CATSTGTSLALAKNIQYF
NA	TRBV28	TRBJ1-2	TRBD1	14	TGTGCCAGCAGCCTCACCCAGACAGGGTCTGGCTACACCTTC	CASSLTQTGSGYTF
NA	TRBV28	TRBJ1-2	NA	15	TGTGCCAGCAGCTACCCCGGGGACGGGGTGGGTGGCTACACCTTC	CASSYPGDGVGGYTF
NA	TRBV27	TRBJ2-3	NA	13	TGTGCCAGCAGACAACGGATCACAGATACGCAGTATTTT	CASRQRITDTQYF
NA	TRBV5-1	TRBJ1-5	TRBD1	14	TGCGCCAGCAGCCTTGGACAGGGGGCCCAGCCCCAGCATTTT	CASSLGQGAQPQHF
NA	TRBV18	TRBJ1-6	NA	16	TGTGCCAGCTCACTTACCCGGGGCGGGTATAATTCACCCCTCCACTTT	CASSLTRGGYNSPLHF
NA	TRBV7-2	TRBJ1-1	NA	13	TGTGCCAGCAGCATTACAATCAGGACTGAAGCTTTCTTT	CASSITIRTEAFF
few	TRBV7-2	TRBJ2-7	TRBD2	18	TGTGCCAGCAGCTTACAGGGACTAGCGGGGCGCCTTATCTACGAGCAGTACTTC	CASSLQGLAGRLIYEQYF
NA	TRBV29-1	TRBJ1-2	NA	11	TGCAGCGTTGAACAGGGCCATGGCTACACCTTC	CSVEQGHGYTF
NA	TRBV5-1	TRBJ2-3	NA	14	TGCGCCAGCAGCTCTCAGGGAGGCACAGATACGCAGTATTTT	CASSSQGGTDTQYF
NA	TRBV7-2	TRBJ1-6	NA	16	TGTGCCAGCAGCTTAGCGAGGACTCGGGGAAATTCACCCCTCCACTTT	CASSLARTRGNSPLHF
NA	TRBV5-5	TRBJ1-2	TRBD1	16	TGTGCCAGCAGCTTGGTACCCCGGACAGGTTACTATGGCTACACCTTC	CASSLVPRTGYYGYTF
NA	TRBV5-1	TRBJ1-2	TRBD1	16	TGCGCCAGCAGCTTGACCGCTGCGACAGGGCTGAATGGCTACACCTTC	CASSLTAATGLNGYTF
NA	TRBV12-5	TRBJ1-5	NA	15	TGTGCTAGTGGTTTGGCCTACCGGGATAATCAGCCCCAGCATTTT	CASGLAYRDNQPQHF
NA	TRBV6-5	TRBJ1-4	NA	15	TGTGCCAGCAGTTACTCGTCCGGGGGTGATGAAAAACTGTTTTTT	CASSYSSGGDEKLFF
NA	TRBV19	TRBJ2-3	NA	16	TGTGCCAGTAGTATAAGGAAATCGGCAGGGTCAGATACGCAGTATTTT	CASSIRKSAGSDTQYF
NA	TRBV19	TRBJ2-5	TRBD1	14	TGTGCCAGTAGTATAGAGACAGGGGAAGAGACCCAGTACTTC	CASSIETGEETQYF
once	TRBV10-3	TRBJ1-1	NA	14	TGTGCCATCAGTGAGTCTACCTTAGGTGGCCAAGCTTTCTTT	CAISESTLGGQAFF
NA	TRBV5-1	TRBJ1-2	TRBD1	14	TGCGCCAGCAGCCCGACTAGGACAGGGGTTGGCTACACCTTC	CASSPTRTGVGYTF